This T cell receptor beta chain emerged from a study of blood T cells in healthy people across ages. Points on this clonotype: The target antigen is unknown.

A J-beta primer mix and a sample-barcoded 5' primer were used in a second PCR of about 7 to 12 cycles. MiXCR, applied by TCRdb to the 5' RACE reads, yields one record per CDR3 protein. The sample includes around 2 million distinct CDR3 sequences, 30% to 40% of them seen just once. V was trimmed by 5 bases and J by 11 bases, leaving 14 bases between them. Germline CDR1 and CDR2: SQVTM and ANQGSEA. This CDR3 comprises 11 residues. Study-wide points: Using unsorted PBMCs precluded a conclusive naive versus antigen-experienced comparison. Age advanced and TCR beta diversity per million T cells fell, roughly linearly.

The rearrangement joins TRBV29-1 to TRBJ2-3, with D possibly being TRBD1 (6 bases). This sequence was found in a human donor in good health. The sequenced material came from blood. CDR3 loop: CSVHRALRQYF. CDR3 in DNA: TGCAGCGTTCACAGGGCTTTGAGGCAGTATTTT.